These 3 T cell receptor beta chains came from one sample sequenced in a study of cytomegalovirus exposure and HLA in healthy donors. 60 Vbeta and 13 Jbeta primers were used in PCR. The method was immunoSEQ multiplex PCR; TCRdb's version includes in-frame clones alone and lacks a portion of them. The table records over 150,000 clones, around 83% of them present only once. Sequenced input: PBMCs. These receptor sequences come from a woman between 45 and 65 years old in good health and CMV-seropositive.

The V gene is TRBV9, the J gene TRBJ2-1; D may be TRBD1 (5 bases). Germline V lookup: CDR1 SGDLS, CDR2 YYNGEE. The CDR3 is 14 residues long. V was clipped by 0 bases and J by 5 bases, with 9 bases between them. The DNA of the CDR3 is TGTGCCAGCAGCGTAGCTGGGGCGGACAATGAGCAGTTCTTC. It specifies CASSVAGADNEQFF.

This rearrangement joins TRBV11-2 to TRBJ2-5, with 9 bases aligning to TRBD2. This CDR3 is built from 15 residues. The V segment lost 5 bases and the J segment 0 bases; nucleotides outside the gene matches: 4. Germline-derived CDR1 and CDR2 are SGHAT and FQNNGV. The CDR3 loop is CASSIAGVYQETQYF. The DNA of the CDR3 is TGTGCCAGCAGCATAGCGGGAGTCTACCAAGAGACCCAGTACTTC.

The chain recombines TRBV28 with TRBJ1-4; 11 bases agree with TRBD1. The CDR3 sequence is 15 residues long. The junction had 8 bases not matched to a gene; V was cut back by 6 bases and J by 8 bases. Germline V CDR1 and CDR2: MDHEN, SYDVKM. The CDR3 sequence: CASSLPGQGEEKLFF. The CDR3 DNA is TGTGCCAGCAGCCTGCCGGGACAGGGGGAGGAAAAACTGTTTTTT.